The rows below give T cell receptor beta chains drawn from one sample of a study of shared clonotypes between healthy human individuals. Sequenced by immunoSEQ multiplex PCR; TCRdb stores in-frame clones only, minus some. There are 2 million to 3 million clones in the sample; approximately 92% occur only once, and over 0.12% lies in the top ten. Input material: naive CD4+ T cells sorted from blood. Receptors were obtained from a man younger than 35 in good health. Each CDR3 is given with its conserved first and last residue. Each record gives: CDR3 protein, CDR3 DNA, J gene, V gene, clone size, D gene. A D gene is named only where the DNA matches it firmly. Clone sizes are given selectively: once, few, many, or a class where the clone is expanded.

cdr3_aa: CASSKARVGPQHF
cdr3_nt: TGCGCCAGCAGCAAGGCCCGCGTGGGGCCCCAGCATTTT
j_call: TRBJ1-5
v_call: TRBV4-1
clone_size: -
d_call: -

cdr3_aa: CASTKAGTVYNSPLHF
cdr3_nt: TGTGCCAGCACCAAGGCCGGGACAGTCTATAATTCACCCCTCCACTTT
j_call: TRBJ1-6
v_call: TRBV6-6
clone_size: -
d_call: TRBD1

cdr3_aa: CASSPAGGSEAFF
cdr3_nt: TGCGCCAGCTCCCCGGCTGGAGGGTCAGAAGCTTTCTTT
j_call: TRBJ1-1
v_call: TRBV10-1
clone_size: -
d_call: -

cdr3_aa: CASGLIPLAGADTQYF
cdr3_nt: TGTGCTAGTGGTTTGATCCCCCTGGCGGGAGCAGATACGCAGTATTTT
j_call: TRBJ2-3
v_call: TRBV12-5
clone_size: -
d_call: TRBD2

cdr3_aa: CASSAGGVGVLETQYF
cdr3_nt: TGCGCCAGCTCCGCCGGTGGTGTAGGGGTATTGGAGACCCAGTACTTC
j_call: TRBJ2-5
v_call: TRBV5-1
clone_size: -
d_call: -

cdr3_aa: CASSLVKQGDYNEQFF
cdr3_nt: TGCGCCAGCAGCCTGGTTAAGCAGGGAGACTACAATGAGCAGTTCTTC
j_call: TRBJ2-1
v_call: TRBV5-1
clone_size: -
d_call: -

cdr3_aa: CASSPQAPQPLILEQYF
cdr3_nt: TGCGCCAGCAGCCCGCAGGCACCACAGCCCCTTATCCTGGAGCAGTACTTC
j_call: TRBJ2-7
v_call: TRBV5-1
clone_size: -
d_call: -

cdr3_aa: CASSLAPGSLGEQYF
cdr3_nt: TGTGCCAGCAGCTTAGCCCCGGGGAGCCTCGGCGAGCAGTACTTC
j_call: TRBJ2-7
v_call: TRBV7-2
clone_size: once
d_call: -

cdr3_aa: CASSPIGQGGTEAFF
cdr3_nt: TGTGCCAGCAGCCCGATAGGACAGGGCGGAACTGAAGCTTTCTTT
j_call: TRBJ1-1
v_call: TRBV7-2
clone_size: once
d_call: TRBD1

cdr3_aa: CASSEAGGLAGKRTYEQYF
cdr3_nt: TGTGCCAGCAGTGAAGCCGGGGGACTAGCGGGGAAGAGAACCTACGAGCAGTACTTC
j_call: TRBJ2-7
v_call: TRBV6-1
clone_size: -
d_call: TRBD2

cdr3_aa: CASSLGDLGREQYF
cdr3_nt: TGTGCCAGCAGCTTGGGGGATTTAGGGCGCGAGCAGTACTTC
j_call: TRBJ2-7
v_call: TRBV5-8
clone_size: once
d_call: -

cdr3_aa: CASSQGTGTSYEQYF
cdr3_nt: TGCGCCAGCAGCCAAGGCACAGGGACATCCTACGAGCAGTACTTC
j_call: TRBJ2-7
v_call: TRBV4-3
clone_size: -
d_call: -

cdr3_aa: CASRVAGKSYEQYF
cdr3_nt: TGTGCCAGCAGAGTTGCCGGGAAATCCTACGAGCAGTACTTC
j_call: TRBJ2-7
v_call: TRBV28
clone_size: -
d_call: -

cdr3_aa: CASSSRGTEAFF
cdr3_nt: TGTGCCAGCAGCTCCCGAGGGACTGAAGCTTTCTTT
j_call: TRBJ1-1
v_call: TRBV6-5
clone_size: -
d_call: -

cdr3_aa: CASSNGDRAYGYTF
cdr3_nt: TGCGCCAGCAGCAACGGGGACAGGGCCTATGGCTACACCTTC
j_call: TRBJ1-2
v_call: TRBV5-1
clone_size: -
d_call: TRBD1

cdr3_aa: CASSPNYRVSTDTQYF
cdr3_nt: TGCGCCAGCAGCCCCAATTACAGGGTATCTACAGATACGCAGTATTTT
j_call: TRBJ2-3
v_call: TRBV4-3
clone_size: -
d_call: -

cdr3_aa: CASSLGLTTDTQYF
cdr3_nt: TGCGCCAGCAGCTTGGGGCTCACCACAGATACGCAGTATTTT
j_call: TRBJ2-3
v_call: TRBV5-1
clone_size: -
d_call: -

cdr3_aa: CASSQTNTEAFF
cdr3_nt: TGTGCCAGCAGTCAGACGAACACTGAAGCTTTCTTT
j_call: TRBJ1-1
v_call: TRBV7-9
clone_size: -
d_call: -

cdr3_aa: CASSLVWRSSYNEQFF
cdr3_nt: TGCGCCAGCAGCTTGGTCTGGCGGAGCTCCTACAATGAGCAGTTCTTC
j_call: TRBJ2-1
v_call: TRBV5-1
clone_size: -
d_call: -

cdr3_aa: CASGLVQLAGGTDTQYF
cdr3_nt: TGTGCTAGTGGTTTGGTACAACTAGCGGGAGGCACAGATACGCAGTATTTT
j_call: TRBJ2-3
v_call: TRBV12-5
clone_size: -
d_call: TRBD2

cdr3_aa: CASSVAAGRDETQYF
cdr3_nt: TGTGCCAGCAGCGTAGCTGCGGGGAGGGATGAGACCCAGTACTTC
j_call: TRBJ2-5
v_call: TRBV9
clone_size: -
d_call: TRBD2

cdr3_aa: CASSETATNEKLFF
cdr3_nt: TGTGCCAGCAGCGAGACCGCAACTAATGAAAAACTGTTTTTT
j_call: TRBJ1-4
v_call: TRBV2
clone_size: -
d_call: -